Each of the 6 T cell receptor beta chains below was sequenced from the same sample in a study of T cell therapy after organ transplantation. Their recognized antigens are unknown. Time point defined: 4-8 weeks after completion of therapy. Generated by immunoSEQ multiplex PCR, the TCRdb table keeps only in-frame clones and is missing some. The profile shows about 18,000 clones, around 82% of them singletons. This specimen consisted of CD8+ T cells from blood, obtained after autologous CMV-specific T cell therapy. The receptors were sampled from a human patient who had received a solid organ transplant and had CMV disease. Some of these T cells may belong to the graft donor.

Here the CDR3 reads CASSIGRGSSGNTIYF. DNA of the CDR3: TGTGCCAGTAGTATAGGGCGGGGGTCGTCTGGAAACACCATATATTTT. J is TRBJ1-3 and V is TRBV19, with D tentatively TRBD1 (5 bases). From germline, CDR1 is LNHDA and CDR2 SQIVND (reference sequence). Trimming took off 1 base at V and 1 base at J, with 11 bases between the two ends. This CDR3 comprises 16 residues. The entire variable domain, with the rest obtained from reference TRBV19 and TRBJ1-3, is as follows: DGGITQSPKYLFRKEGQNVTLSCEQNLNHDAMYWYRQDPGQGLRLIYYSQIVNDFQKGDIAEGYSVSREKKESFPLTVTSAQKNPTAFYLCASSIGRGSSGNTIYFGEGSWLTVV.

In DNA form, the CDR3 reads TGTGCCAGCAGCTTAGAAGTGAGCAGGGCCCCCTACGAGCAGTACTTC. Protein product: CASSLEVSRAPYEQYF. The rearrangement links TRBV5-5 to TRBJ2-7, with D possibly matching TRBD1 (5 bases). Between the trimmed V and J ends, which lost 2 bases and 2 bases, there was a span of 17 bases. From germline, CDR1 is SGHKS and CDR2 YYEKEE (reference sequence). The CDR3 is 16 residues long. The full variable domain, in which reference TRBV5-5 and TRBJ2-7 provide the parts outside the CDR3, is DAGVTQSPTHLIKTRGQQVTLRCSPISGHKSVSWYQQVLGQGPQFIFQYYEKEERGRGNFPDRFSARQFPNYSSELNVNALLLGDSALYLCASSLEVSRAPYEQYFGPGTRLTVT.

The chain combines TRBV7-9 with TRBJ1-3; D is uncertain. The CDR3 runs 13 residues. Germline V gene lookup returns CDR1 SEHNR and CDR2 FQNEAQ (reference sequence). The germline V and J ends were trimmed by 5 bases and 6 bases, with 11 bases remaining between them. The CDR3 loop is CASSTTTENTIYF. The DNA for the CDR3 is TGTGCCAGCAGCACCACCACAGAAAACACCATATATTTT.

This clone showed up just once. This sequence joins TRBV11-1 and TRBJ1-2, with 7 bases lining up with TRBD1. The germline CDR1 and CDR2 sequences are SGHAT and FQDESV (reference sequence). With 1 base clipped from V and 1 base from J, the junction kept 3 bases outside the gene matches. The CDR3 consists of 15 residues. The CDR3 region is CASSLDRGVNYGYTF. The CDR3 coding sequence is TGTGCCAGCAGCTTAGACAGGGGCGTTAACTATGGCTACACCTTC.

The rearrangement uses TRBV4-3 and TRBJ2-1, with unresolved D. The CDR3 runs 15 residues. The V gene lost 0 bases and the J gene lost 0 bases, with 6 bases spanning the gap. Per the germline V gene, CDR1 is LGHNA and CDR2 is YSLEER. CDR3: CASSQDVSSYNEQFF. In DNA form, the CDR3 reads TGCGCCAGCAGCCAAGATGTGAGCTCCTACAATGAGCAGTTCTTC.

The rearrangement joins TRBV29-1 to TRBJ2-1; 7 nucleotides match TRBD1. V trimming: 3 bases; J trimming: 2 bases; junction bases outside the gene matches: 1. The CDR3 is 13 residues long. Looked up from germline, CDR1 is SQVTM and CDR2 is ANQGSEA. Here the CDR3 reads CSVDQGAYNEQFF. DNA for the CDR3: TGCAGCGTTGATCAGGGGGCCTACAATGAGCAGTTCTTC.